This TCR beta chain was identified during a study of blood T cell repertoires in COVID-19. Turning to the study itself: From the United States, Italy and Spain came samples of acute and convalescent COVID-19.

Here immunoSEQ multiplex PCR was the method, and the copy in TCRdb shows in-frame clones only, minus some. This table has more than 60,000 clones, roughly 90% appearing once. The CDR3 runs 15 residues. Trimming stripped 1 base from V and 4 bases from J, with 13 bases between. Per the germline V gene, CDR1 is LGHDT and CDR2 is YNNKEL (reference sequence). The TCR sequence derives from a woman in her forties or fifties with active or convalescent COVID-19. Input material: peripheral blood. This chain joins TRBV3-1 (or the pseudogene TRBV3-2) and TRBJ1-2; D is possibly TRBD1 (5 bases). CDR3 bases: TGTGCCAGCAGCCAAGTACGGGGGTCCGGCTATGGCTACACCTTC. Protein sequence: CASSQVRGSGYGYTF.